The 30 T cell receptor beta chains presented below share a single source sample, sequenced in a study of blood T cell repertoires in COVID-19. Using immunoSEQ multiplex PCR, the repertoire was profiled, and TCRdb retains in-frame clones only, with some absent. The sample comprises tens of thousands of clones, 80% to 85% of which are singletons, and about 2.5% rests with the top ten. The sample was peripheral blood. These receptors were collected from a man older than 75 with active or convalescent COVID-19.

The chain uses TRBV28 and TRBJ2-7; weak D call: TRBD1 (6 bases). The CDR3 consists of 15 residues. Germline V gives CDR1 MDHEN, CDR2 SYDVKM. V dropped 6 bases and J dropped 3 bases, with 18 bases sitting between them. The CDR3 loop is CASRPRGEAFYEQYF. As DNA, the CDR3 is TGTGCCAGCAGACCCAGGGGTGAGGCTTTCTACGAGCAGTACTTC.

The table lists this clone with a few counts. This sequence joins TRBV19 and TRBJ2-2; 7 bases fit TRBD1. Germline V gene sequence: CDR1 LNHDA, CDR2 SQIVND (reference sequence). Trimming at V came to 8 bases and at J to 6 bases, leaving 9 bases not matched to a gene. CDR3 length: 14 amino acids. CDR3 in amino acids: CASLRGQPSGELFF. DNA of the CDR3: TGTGCCAGTCTCAGGGGACAGCCGTCCGGGGAGCTGTTTTTT.

This clone appeared a single time. The rearrangement uses TRBV20-1 and TRBJ1-6, with D unresolved. This CDR3 contains 14 residues. V gave up 3 bases and J gave up 4 bases, with 10 bases separating them. Germline V gives CDR1 DFQATT, CDR2 SNEGSKA (reference sequence). In DNA, the CDR3 is TGCAGTGCTAGTGCCACAATTTATAATTCACCCCTCCACTTT. Translation gives CSASATIYNSPLHF.

The chain employs TRBV28 and TRBJ1-5; D remains ambiguous. V lost 5 bases and J 0 bases, leaving 32 bases between the germline ends. The CDR3 runs 22 residues. Germline CDR1 MDHEN, CDR2 SYDVKM. CDR3 sequence: CASSLLGPGIPPTSHSNQPQHF. The CDR3 bases are TGTGCCAGCAGTCTCCTAGGACCGGGAATCCCCCCCACGTCGCATAGCAATCAGCCCCAGCATTTT.

This clone has more than one count but fewer than ten. The rearrangement uses TRBV12-3 or TRBV12-4 and TRBJ2-5; a weak D match, TRBD1 (7 bases). This CDR3 spans 13 amino acids. Trimming cost V 6 bases and J 5 bases, with 13 bases left between them. The CDR3 reads CASSRDSGETQYF. The DNA of the CDR3 is TGTGCCAGCAGCCGGGACAGCGGGGAGACCCAGTACTTC.

The chain has TRBV5-4 and TRBJ2-2, with 9 bases identical to TRBD1. The CDR3 has 16 residues. CDR1 and CDR2 from the germline V gene are SGHNT and YYREEE (reference sequence). V lost 4 bases to trimming and J lost 3 bases; unmatched junction nucleotides: 7. The CDR3 region has the DNA TGTGCCAGCAGCCAGGCGAGACAGGGGGACACCGGGGAGCTGTTTTTT. It codes for CASSQARQGDTGELFF.

The gene calls are TRBV7-9 and TRBJ1-4; D call uncertain. Trimming pared 5 bases from V and 7 bases from J, leaving 17 bases between. The CDR3 runs to 15 residues. CDR1 is SEHNR and CDR2 is FQNEAQ in the germline V gene (reference sequence). DNA of the CDR3: TGTGCCAGCAGCCTCCCGGGAGTAACACTTGAAAAACTGTTTTTT. Translating it yields CASSLPGVTLEKLFF.

The J gene is TRBJ2-7, the V gene TRBV2; D gene ambiguous. The germline V and J ends were trimmed by 8 bases and 6 bases, with 8 bases remaining between them. The CDR3 has 10 residues. Germline V gene data show CDR1 as SNHLY and CDR2 as FYNNEI. The CDR3, as DNA: TGTGCCAGCGATGGCCGCGAGCAGTACTTC. This translates into CASDGREQYF.

The chain uses TRBV6-1 and TRBJ1-1; 9 nucleotides align to TRBD1. V was clipped by 3 bases and J by 5 bases; unmatched bases: 4. CDR1 is MNHNS and CDR2 is SASEGT in the germline V gene. The CDR3 extends over 14 amino acids. The DNA of the CDR3 is TGTGCCAGCAGTGATGGACAGGGGAGGACTGAAGCTTTCTTT. Protein product: CASSDGQGRTEAFF.

The V gene is TRBV10-2, the J gene TRBJ1-3, with D uncertain. Germline-derived CDR1 and CDR2 are WSHSY and SAAADI. The CDR3 has 12 amino acids. Between the trimmed V and J ends, which lost 10 bases and 0 bases, there was a span of 7 bases. CDR3 amino acids: CATSISGNTIYF. CDR3 DNA: TGCGCCACCAGCATCTCTGGAAACACCATATATTTT.

This chain uses TRBV7-2 with TRBJ1-1; D not resolved. Trimming took 5 bases from V and 0 from J, leaving 16 bases between them. The germline V gene has CDR1 SGHTA and CDR2 FQGNSA. This CDR3 has 16 amino acids. The CDR3 sequence: CASSPRVFSMNTEAFF. The CDR3 DNA reads TGTGCCAGCAGCCCTCGGGTCTTTAGTATGAACACTGAAGCTTTCTTT.

The chain employs TRBV7-2 and TRBJ2-3; 8 bases line up with TRBD2. The CDR3 length is 16 residues. After removal of 5 bases from V and 0 bases from J, the junction contained 7 bases not matched to a gene. The germline CDR1 and CDR2 sequences are SGHTA and FQGNSA. The CDR3 loop reads CASSTRAGASTDTQYF. The CDR3 coding sequence is TGTGCCAGCAGCACCCGAGCGGGGGCGAGCACAGATACGCAGTATTTT.

The V call is TRBV19, the J call TRBJ1-6; 8 nucleotides align to TRBD1. Germline V gene sequence: CDR1 LNHDA, CDR2 SQIVND (reference sequence). The CDR3 length is 14 residues. The V segment lost 6 bases and the J segment 8 bases; nucleotides outside the gene matches: 6. This CDR3 reads CASSQTGVYSPLHF. The DNA of the CDR3 is TGTGCCAGTAGCCAGACAGGGGTTTATTCACCCCTCCACTTT.

The gene calls are TRBV5-1 and TRBJ1-6; no reliable D call. The CDR3 is 12 amino acids. Germline CDR1 and CDR2: SGHRS and YFSETQ. V was trimmed by 5 bases and J by 8 bases, leaving 8 bases between them. CDR3 sequence: CASRLRDSPLHF. The CDR3 coding sequence is TGCGCCAGCAGACTCCGCGATTCACCCCTCCACTTT.

V and J are TRBV6-6 and TRBJ1-5; D remains unclear. The CDR3 contains 16 residues. The V and J ends lost 4 bases and 5 bases respectively, with 18 bases between them. Germline lookup yields CDR1 MNHNY and CDR2 SVGAGI (reference sequence). In DNA form, the CDR3 reads TGTGCCAGCAGTTTACTTTCCCCGGGAGCCCATCAGCCCCAGCATTTT. Its protein product is CASSLLSPGAHQPQHF.

V is TRBV6-5 and J is TRBJ1-5, with D unresolved. There are 15 residues in the CDR3. The germline gives CDR1 MNHEY, CDR2 SVGAGI. The germline V and J ends were trimmed by 0 bases and 6 bases, with 12 bases remaining between them. The CDR3 region has the DNA TGTGCCAGCAGTTACTCGAAAGGTGAGGGTCAGCCCCAGCATTTT. Translated, it gives CASSYSKGEGQPQHF.

The rearrangement links TRBV12-3 or TRBV12-4 to TRBJ1-6; D gene unclear. The V gene lost 3 bases and the J gene lost 7 bases, with 4 bases spanning the gap. This CDR3 spans 12 amino acids. Here the CDR3 reads CASSLSNSPLHF. DNA of the CDR3: TGTGCCAGCAGTTTGTCGAATTCACCCCTCCACTTT.

The CDR3 bases are TGTGCCAGTCTCATGCTAGCGGGAGCAGATACGCAGTATTTT. Translated: CASLMLAGADTQYF. This chain joins TRBV28 and TRBJ2-3; TRBD2 aligns across 10 bases. The trim removed 9 bases at V and 4 bases at J, leaving 7 bases unmatched. The germline CDR1 and CDR2 sequences are MDHEN and SYDVKM. There are 14 residues in the CDR3.

The chain employs TRBV7-2 and TRBJ2-3; the match to TRBD2 covers 9 bases. Germline trimming cut 5 bases from V and 2 bases from J; bases unmatched to any gene: 2. The CDR3 has 14 residues. The germline V gene has CDR1 SGHTA and CDR2 FQGNSA. This CDR3 reads CASSQRGDTDTQYF. CDR3 DNA sequence: TGTGCCAGCAGCCAGCGGGGGGACACAGATACGCAGTATTTT.

The chain recombines TRBV6-6 with TRBJ1-1, with D possibly matching TRBD1 (5 bases). CDR3 length equals 13 residues. Trimming stripped 0 bases from V and 11 bases from J, with 13 bases between. CDR1 and CDR2 (germline): MNHNY, SVGAGI (reference sequence). CDR3 nucleotide sequence: TGTGCCAGCAGTTACTCCTTTGGGGCGACGGCTTTCTTT. Its translation is CASSYSFGATAFF.

V usage is TRBV19 and J usage is TRBJ1-5; D possibly corresponds to TRBD1 (5 bases). Germline V CDR1 and CDR2: LNHDA, SQIVND (reference sequence). There are 15 residues in the CDR3. V was cut by 2 bases and J by 3 bases, with 11 bases left in between. CDR3 nucleotides: TGTGCCAGTAGTATAATCGACAGAGACAATCAGCCCCAGCATTTT. Its protein product is CASSIIDRDNQPQHF.

The CDR3 DNA follows: TGTGCCAGCAGCTTAGAGGAGGGAGCACCCCTCCACTTT. Its translation is CASSLEEGAPLHF. The V gene is TRBV7-2, the J gene TRBJ1-6; D remains unclear. Per the germline V gene, CDR1 is SGHTA and CDR2 is FQGNSA. Trimming took 1 base from V and 11 from J, leaving 9 bases between them. This CDR3 spans 13 amino acids.

The V gene is TRBV5-5, the J gene TRBJ2-7; D ambiguous. Germline V gene data show CDR1 as SGHKS and CDR2 as YYEKEE (reference sequence). V shed 0 bases and J shed 3 bases, with 7 bases lying between them. This CDR3 is 13 amino acids long. CDR3 region: CASSLGEYYEQYF. Written as DNA, the CDR3 is TGTGCCAGCAGCTTGGGCGAGTACTACGAGCAGTACTTC. The full variable domain, rest sourced from reference TRBV5-5 and TRBJ2-7, is DAGVTQSPTHLIKTRGQQVTLRCSPISGHKSVSWYQQVLGQGPQFIFQYYEKEERGRGNFPDRFSARQFPNYSSELNVNALLLGDSALYLCASSLGEYYEQYFGPGTRLTVT.

The chain employs TRBV4-1 and TRBJ1-6; the D is unclear. V was clipped by 1 base and J by 10 bases, with 11 bases between them. CDR1 and CDR2 (germline): MGHRA, YSYEKL. The CDR3 runs to 14 residues. The chain's CDR3 is CASSQVAQISPLHF. The CDR3 DNA follows: TGCGCCAGCAGCCAAGTCGCACAGATCTCACCCCTCCACTTT.

This chain uses TRBV7-9 with TRBJ2-1, with a tentative D call TRBD1 (6 bases). In germline, CDR1 is SEHNR, CDR2 FQNEAQ (reference sequence). The V end lost 0 bases, the J end lost 5 bases, and 8 bases lay between the germline ends. The CDR3 length is 14 residues. The CDR3 nucleotides read TGTGCCAGCAGCTTAGCGGACAGTGACAATGAGCAGTTCTTC. As protein: CASSLADSDNEQFF. The whole variable domain, remainder taken from reference TRBV7-9 and TRBJ2-1, is DTGVSQNPRHKITKRGQNVTFRCDPISEHNRLYWYRQTLGQGPEFLTYFQNEAQLEKSRLLSDRFSAERPKGSFSTLEIQRTEQGDSAMYLCASSLADSDNEQFFGPGTRLTVL.

The chain recombines TRBV6-5 with TRBJ1-2, with TRBD1 matching 10 bases. V lost 11 bases to trimming and J lost 5 bases; unmatched junction nucleotides: 8. Looked up from germline, CDR1 is MNHEY and CDR2 is SVGAGI. The CDR3 consists of 13 residues. CDR3 sequence reads: CAGQGQGKYGYTF. CDR3 nucleotide sequence: TGTGCCGGACAGGGACAGGGGAAATATGGCTACACCTTC.

This clone has a single count. The chain is built from TRBV5-5 and TRBJ2-6; a possible D gene is TRBD2 (6 bases). The germline V gene has CDR1 SGHKS and CDR2 YYEKEE (reference sequence). V was cut by 7 bases and J by 0 bases, with 11 bases left in between. This CDR3 region has 15 residues. The CDR3: CASSLGGSGANVLTF. CDR3 nucleotide sequence: TGTGCCAGCTCTCTGGGAGGCTCTGGGGCCAACGTCCTGACTTTC. Combining the CDR3 with reference TRBV5-5 and TRBJ2-6 gives the whole variable domain DAGVTQSPTHLIKTRGQQVTLRCSPISGHKSVSWYQQVLGQGPQFIFQYYEKEERGRGNFPDRFSARQFPNYSSELNVNALLLGDSALYLCASSLGGSGANVLTFGAGSRLTVL.

CDR3 sequence: CASSPDSGRLETQYF. DNA for the CDR3: TGTGCCAGCAGCCCTGACAGCGGGAGGCTAGAGACCCAGTACTTC. The V and J genes are TRBV5-6 and TRBJ2-5; 9 positions agree with TRBD2. The germline CDR1 and CDR2 sequences are SGHDT and YYEEEE. This CDR3 is built from 15 residues. The junction had 8 bases not matched to a gene; V was cut back by 4 bases and J by 4 bases.

V usage is TRBV14 and J usage is TRBJ1-4, with 7 bases lining up with TRBD1. V lost 1 base to trimming and J lost 6 bases; unmatched junction nucleotides: 11. The CDR3 is made up of 17 amino acids. Germline CDR1 reads SGHDN; CDR2 reads FVKESK. This CDR3 is CASSQGTGSILYEKLFF. The CDR3 bases are TGTGCCAGCAGCCAAGGGACAGGATCGATCCTCTATGAAAAACTGTTTTTT.

The rearrangement uses TRBV7-2 and TRBJ1-4, with D perhaps matching TRBD1 (6 bases). Trimming left V 2 bases short and J 7 bases short, with 17 bases between. This CDR3 spans 16 amino acids. Per the germline V gene, CDR1 is SGHTA and CDR2 is FQGNSA. The CDR3 DNA reads TGTGCCAGCAGCTTAAGGCGGACAGCTGGAGGTGAAAAACTGTTTTTT. The encoded protein is CASSLRRTAGGEKLFF.